This T cell receptor (beta chain) emerged from a study of blood T cell repertoires in COVID-19. V trimming: 4 bases; J trimming: 4 bases; junction bases outside the gene matches: 2. This CDR3 comprises 13 residues. Germline CDR1 reads SGHRS; CDR2 reads YFSETQ. Only in-frame clones appear in the TCRdb table, and some are missing; sequencing was by immunoSEQ multiplex PCR. The sample lists about 97,000 clones, roughly 82% seen once, with around 4.3% in the top ten. Sample: peripheral blood. The TCR originated in a human donor in a cohort sampled during active COVID-19. This chain connects TRBV5-1 to TRBJ2-3; the match to TRBD2 covers 8 bases. The chain's CDR3 is CASSPGGADTQYF. The CDR3 DNA reads as TGCGCCAGCAGCCCGGGAGGGGCAGATACGCAGTATTTT.